This T cell receptor (beta chain) came from a study of blood T cell repertoires in COVID-19. Whole-study context: PBMCs, B-cell-depleted T cells, or T cells were the source of the cDNA or gDNA that made up the material.

The age range of participants was about 18 to 89 years, with residence in about two dozen US areas. The V gene's germline CDR1 is SGDLS and CDR2 YYNGEE. The length of the CDR3 is 19 residues. Trimming at V came to 0 bases and at J to 1 base, leaving 7 bases not matched to a gene. Assay: immunoSEQ multiplex PCR; the TCRdb copy retains only in-frame clones and omits some. Here the sample spans under 150,000 clones, around 86% being singletons. This receptor was obtained from a man in his thirties or forties who had recovered from COVID-19. The chain links TRBV9 to TRBJ2-6; 10 positions match TRBD1. Sequencing was done on a sample of PBMCs or T cells enriched from blood (not recorded which). CDR3 residues: CASSVGGTGASSGANVLTF. CDR3 in DNA: TGTGCCAGCAGCGTAGGAGGGACAGGGGCATCGTCTGGGGCCAACGTCCTGACTTTC.